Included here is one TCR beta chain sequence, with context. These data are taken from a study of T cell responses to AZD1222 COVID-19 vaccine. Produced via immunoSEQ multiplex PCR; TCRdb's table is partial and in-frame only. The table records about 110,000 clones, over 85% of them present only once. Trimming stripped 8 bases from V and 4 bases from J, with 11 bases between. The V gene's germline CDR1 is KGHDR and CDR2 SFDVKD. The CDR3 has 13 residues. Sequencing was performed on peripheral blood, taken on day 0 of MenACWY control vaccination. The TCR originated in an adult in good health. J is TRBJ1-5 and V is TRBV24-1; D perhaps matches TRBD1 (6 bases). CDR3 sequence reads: CATTGTNNQPQHF. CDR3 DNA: TGTGCCACCACCGGGACAAATAATCAGCCCCAGCATTTT.